The TCR beta chain described here comes from a study of technical replicates of blood from a few donors. The CDR3 contains 14 residues. The V gene end was trimmed by 4 bases and the J gene end by 1 base; junction bases not matched to a gene: 1. Looked up from germline, CDR1 is SGHRS and CDR2 is YFSETQ. TCRdb's table, derived via immunoSEQ multiplex PCR, lists solely in-frame clones and lacks some. This repertoire shows approximately 70,000 clones, around 95% found once; its top ten account for roughly 0.24%. This clonotype originated in a human donor in good health. The rearrangement links TRBV5-1 to TRBJ2-3; TRBD2 agrees at 9 bases. The specimen was T cells isolated from PBMCs. DNA of the CDR3: TGCGCCAGCAGCCCTAGCGGGGGCACAGATACGCAGTATTTT. Translation gives CASSPSGGTDTQYF.